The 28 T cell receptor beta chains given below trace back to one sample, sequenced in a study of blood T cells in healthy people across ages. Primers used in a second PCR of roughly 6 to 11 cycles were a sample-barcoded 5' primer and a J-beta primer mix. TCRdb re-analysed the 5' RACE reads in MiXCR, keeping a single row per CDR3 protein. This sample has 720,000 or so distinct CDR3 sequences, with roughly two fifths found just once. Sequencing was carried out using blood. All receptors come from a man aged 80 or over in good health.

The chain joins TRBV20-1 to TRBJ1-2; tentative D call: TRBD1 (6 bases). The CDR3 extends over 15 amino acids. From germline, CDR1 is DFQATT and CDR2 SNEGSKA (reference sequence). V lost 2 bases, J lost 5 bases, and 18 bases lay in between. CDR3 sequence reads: CSARRGGKLAYGYTF. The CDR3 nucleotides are TGCAGTGCTAGAAGGGGGGGAAAACTTGCGTATGGCTACACCTTC.

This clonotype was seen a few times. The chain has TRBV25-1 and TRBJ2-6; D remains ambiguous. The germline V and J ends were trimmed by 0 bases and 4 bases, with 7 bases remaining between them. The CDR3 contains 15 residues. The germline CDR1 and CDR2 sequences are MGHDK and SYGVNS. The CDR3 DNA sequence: TGTGCCAGCAGTGAATACAGGTTCGGGGCCAACGTCCTGACTTTC. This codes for CASSEYRFGANVLTF.

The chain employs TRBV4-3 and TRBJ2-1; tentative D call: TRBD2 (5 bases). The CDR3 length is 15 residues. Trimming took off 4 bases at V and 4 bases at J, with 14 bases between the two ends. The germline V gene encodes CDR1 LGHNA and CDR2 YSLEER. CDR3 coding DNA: TGCGCCAGCAGCCGGCGGGTAGACTCGTACAATGAGCAGTTCTTC. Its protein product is CASSRRVDSYNEQFF.

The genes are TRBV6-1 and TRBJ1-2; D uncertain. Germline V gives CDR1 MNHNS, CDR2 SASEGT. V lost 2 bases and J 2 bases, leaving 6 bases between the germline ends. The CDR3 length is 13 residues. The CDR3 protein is CASSEIGNYGYTF. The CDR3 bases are TGTGCCAGCAGTGAAATCGGGAACTATGGCTACACCTTC.

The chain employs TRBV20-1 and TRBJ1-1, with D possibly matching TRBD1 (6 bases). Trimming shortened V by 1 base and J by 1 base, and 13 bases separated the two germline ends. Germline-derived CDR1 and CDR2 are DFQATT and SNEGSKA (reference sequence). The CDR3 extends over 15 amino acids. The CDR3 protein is CSARAWGAGNTEAFF. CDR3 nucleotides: TGCAGTGCTAGAGCGTGGGGGGCGGGGAACACTGAAGCTTTCTTT.

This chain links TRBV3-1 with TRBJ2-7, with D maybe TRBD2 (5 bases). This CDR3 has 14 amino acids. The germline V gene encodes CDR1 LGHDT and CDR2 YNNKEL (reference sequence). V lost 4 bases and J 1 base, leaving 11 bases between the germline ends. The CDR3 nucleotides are TGTGCCAGCAGCCGAGGGATCCGTTCCTACGAGCAGTACTTC. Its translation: CASSRGIRSYEQYF.

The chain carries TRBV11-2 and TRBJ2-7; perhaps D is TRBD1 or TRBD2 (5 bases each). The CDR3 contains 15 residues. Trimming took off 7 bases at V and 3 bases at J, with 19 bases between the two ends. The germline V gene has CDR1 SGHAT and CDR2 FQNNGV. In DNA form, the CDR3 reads TGTGCCAGCACCCGGACGGGACGGAATTACTACGAGCAGTACTTC. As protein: CASTRTGRNYYEQYF.

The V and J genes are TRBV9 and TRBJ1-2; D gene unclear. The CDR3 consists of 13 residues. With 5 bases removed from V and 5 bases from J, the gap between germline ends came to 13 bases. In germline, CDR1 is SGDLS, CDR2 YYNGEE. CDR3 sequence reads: CASSVPGMYGYTF. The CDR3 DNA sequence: TGTGCCAGCAGTGTACCCGGGATGTATGGCTACACCTTC.

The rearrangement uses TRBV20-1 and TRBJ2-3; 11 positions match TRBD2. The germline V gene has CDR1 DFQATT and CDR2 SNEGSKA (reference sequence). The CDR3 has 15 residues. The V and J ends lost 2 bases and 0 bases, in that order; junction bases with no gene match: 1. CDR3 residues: CSARTSGGSTDTQYF. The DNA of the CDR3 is TGCAGTGCTAGAACTAGCGGGGGTAGCACAGATACGCAGTATTTT.

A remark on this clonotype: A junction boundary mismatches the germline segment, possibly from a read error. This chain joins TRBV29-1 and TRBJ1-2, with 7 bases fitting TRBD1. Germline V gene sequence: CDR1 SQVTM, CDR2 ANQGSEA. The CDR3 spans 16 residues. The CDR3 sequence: CIVEDWAQGTITGYTF. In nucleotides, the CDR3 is TGCATCGTTGAAGATTGGGCACAGGGGACTATTACCGGCTACACCTTC.

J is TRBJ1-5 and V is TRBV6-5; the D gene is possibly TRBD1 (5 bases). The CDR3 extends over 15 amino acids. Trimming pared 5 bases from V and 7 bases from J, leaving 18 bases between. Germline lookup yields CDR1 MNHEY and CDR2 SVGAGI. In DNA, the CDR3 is TGTGCCAGCAGTGCCCGGCCCATCGGGGGGCAGCCCCAGCATTTT. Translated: CASSARPIGGQPQHF.

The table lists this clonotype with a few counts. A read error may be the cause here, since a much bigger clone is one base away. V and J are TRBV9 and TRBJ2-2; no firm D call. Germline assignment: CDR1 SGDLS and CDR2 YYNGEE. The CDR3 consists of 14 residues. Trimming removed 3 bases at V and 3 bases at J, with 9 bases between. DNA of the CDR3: TGTGCCAGCAGCGCGTCCCCTCACACCGGGGAGCTGTTTTTT. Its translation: CASSASPHTGELFF.

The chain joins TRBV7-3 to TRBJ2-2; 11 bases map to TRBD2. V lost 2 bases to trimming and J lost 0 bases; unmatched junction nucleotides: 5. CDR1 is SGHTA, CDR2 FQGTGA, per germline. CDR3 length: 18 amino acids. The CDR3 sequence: CASSLVLAGAANTGELFF. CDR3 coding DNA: TGTGCCAGCAGCTTAGTACTAGCGGGAGCGGCGAACACCGGGGAGCTGTTTTTT.

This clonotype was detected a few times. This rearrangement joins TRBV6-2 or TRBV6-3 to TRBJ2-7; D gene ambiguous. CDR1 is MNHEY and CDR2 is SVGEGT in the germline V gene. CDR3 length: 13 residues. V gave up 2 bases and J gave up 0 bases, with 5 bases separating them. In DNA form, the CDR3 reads TGTGCCAGCAGTTACGACGACTCCTACGAGCAGTACTTC. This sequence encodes CASSYDDSYEQYF.

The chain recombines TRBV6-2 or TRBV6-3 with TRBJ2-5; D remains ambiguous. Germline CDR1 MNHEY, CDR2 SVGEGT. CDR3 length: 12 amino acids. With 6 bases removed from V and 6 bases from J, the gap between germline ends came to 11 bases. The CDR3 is CASRSESQTQYF. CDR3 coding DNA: TGTGCCAGCAGGTCGGAGAGCCAGACCCAGTACTTC.

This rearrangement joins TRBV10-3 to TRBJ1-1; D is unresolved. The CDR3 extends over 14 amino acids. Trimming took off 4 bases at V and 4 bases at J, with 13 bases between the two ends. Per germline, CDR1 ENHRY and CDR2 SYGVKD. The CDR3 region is CAISASRRVTEAFF. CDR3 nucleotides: TGTGCCATCAGTGCCTCCCGGAGGGTCACTGAAGCTTTCTTT.

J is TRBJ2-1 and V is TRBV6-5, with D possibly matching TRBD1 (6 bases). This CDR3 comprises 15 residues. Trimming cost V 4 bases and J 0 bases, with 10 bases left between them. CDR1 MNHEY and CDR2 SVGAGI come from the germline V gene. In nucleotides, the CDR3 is TGTGCCAGCAGTTTACTACAGGGCTCCTACAATGAGCAGTTCTTC. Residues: CASSLLQGSYNEQFF.

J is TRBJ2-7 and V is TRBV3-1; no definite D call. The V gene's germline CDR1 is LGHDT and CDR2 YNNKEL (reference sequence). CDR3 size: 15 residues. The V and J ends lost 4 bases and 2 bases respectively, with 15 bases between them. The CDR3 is CASSLSPGVAYEQYF. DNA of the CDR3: TGTGCCAGCAGCCTTTCCCCAGGAGTTGCCTACGAGCAGTACTTC.

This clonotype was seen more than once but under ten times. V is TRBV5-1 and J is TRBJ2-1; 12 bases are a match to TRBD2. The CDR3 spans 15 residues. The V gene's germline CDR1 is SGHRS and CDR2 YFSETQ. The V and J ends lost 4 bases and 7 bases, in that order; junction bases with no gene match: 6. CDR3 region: CASSPLTSGGNEQFF. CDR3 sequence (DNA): TGCGCCAGCAGCCCTCTGACTAGCGGGGGAAATGAGCAGTTCTTC.

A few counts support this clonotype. CDR3 nucleotide sequence: TGTGCCAGCAGCCGCGGACAGGCTGGGGCCAACGTCCTGACTTTC. It specifies CASSRGQAGANVLTF. V usage is TRBV13 and J usage is TRBJ2-6; TRBD1 matches 7 bases. V shed 5 bases and J 2 bases; nucleotides not matched to a gene: 3. Germline-derived CDR1 and CDR2 are PRHDT and FYEKMQ (reference sequence). The CDR3 loop spans 15 amino acids. The complete variable domain, with remaining parts taken from reference TRBV13 and TRBJ2-6, reads AAGVIQSPRHLIKEKRETATLKCYPIPRHDTVYWYQQGPGQDPQFLISFYEKMQSDKGSIPDRFSAQQFSDYHSELNMSSLELGDSALYFCASSRGQAGANVLTFGAGSRLTVL.

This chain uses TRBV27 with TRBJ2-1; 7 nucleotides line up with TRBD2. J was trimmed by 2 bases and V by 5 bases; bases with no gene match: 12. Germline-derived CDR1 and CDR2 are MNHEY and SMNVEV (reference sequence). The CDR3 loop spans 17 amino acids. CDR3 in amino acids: CASSISTGTTTYNEQFF. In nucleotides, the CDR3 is TGTGCCAGCAGTATTTCCACCGGGACTACTACCTACAATGAGCAGTTCTTC.

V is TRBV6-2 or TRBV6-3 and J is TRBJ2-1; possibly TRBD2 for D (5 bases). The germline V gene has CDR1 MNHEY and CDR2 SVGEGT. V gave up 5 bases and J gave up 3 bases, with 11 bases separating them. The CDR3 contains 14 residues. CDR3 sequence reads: CASSENGVYNEQFF. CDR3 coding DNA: TGTGCCAGCAGTGAGAACGGGGTCTACAATGAGCAGTTCTTC.

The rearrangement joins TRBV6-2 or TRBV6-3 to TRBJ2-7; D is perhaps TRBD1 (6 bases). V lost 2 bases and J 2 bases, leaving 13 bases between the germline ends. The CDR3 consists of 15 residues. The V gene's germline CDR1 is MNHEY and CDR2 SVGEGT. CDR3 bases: TGTGCCAGCAGTTACGGGCAGGGGATCACCTACGAGCAGTACTTC. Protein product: CASSYGQGITYEQYF.

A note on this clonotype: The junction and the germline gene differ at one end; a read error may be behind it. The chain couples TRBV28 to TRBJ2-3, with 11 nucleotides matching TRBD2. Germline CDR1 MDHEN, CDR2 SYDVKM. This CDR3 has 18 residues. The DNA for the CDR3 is TGTGCCAGCAGTTCCGATCCGGGACTAGCGGTGAGCACGGATACGCAGTATTTT. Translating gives CASSSDPGLAVSTDTQYF. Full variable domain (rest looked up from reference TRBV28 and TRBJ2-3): DVKVTQSSRYLVKRTGEKVFLECVQDMDHENMFWYRQDPGLGLRLIYFSYDVKMKEKGDIPEGYSVSREKKERFSLILESASTNQTSMYLCASSSDPGLAVSTDTQYFGPGTRLTVL.

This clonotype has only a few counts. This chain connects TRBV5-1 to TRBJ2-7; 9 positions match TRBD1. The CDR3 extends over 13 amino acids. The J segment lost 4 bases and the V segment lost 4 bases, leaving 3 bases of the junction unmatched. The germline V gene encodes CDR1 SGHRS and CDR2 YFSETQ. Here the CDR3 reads CASSGTGLYEQYF. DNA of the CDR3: TGCGCCAGCAGCGGGACAGGGTTGTACGAGCAGTACTTC.

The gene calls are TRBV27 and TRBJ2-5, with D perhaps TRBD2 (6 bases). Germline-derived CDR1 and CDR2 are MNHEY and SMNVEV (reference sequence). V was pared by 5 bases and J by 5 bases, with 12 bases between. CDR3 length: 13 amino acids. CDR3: CASSVRAGETQYF. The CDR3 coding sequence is TGTGCCAGCAGTGTCCGGGCGGGGGAGACCCAGTACTTC.

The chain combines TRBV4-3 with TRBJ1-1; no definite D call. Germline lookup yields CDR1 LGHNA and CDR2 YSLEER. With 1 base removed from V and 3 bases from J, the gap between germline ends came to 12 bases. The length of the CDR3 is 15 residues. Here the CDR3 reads CASSQGHPGDTEAFF. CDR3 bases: TGCGCCAGCAGCCAAGGCCACCCCGGGGACACTGAAGCTTTCTTT.

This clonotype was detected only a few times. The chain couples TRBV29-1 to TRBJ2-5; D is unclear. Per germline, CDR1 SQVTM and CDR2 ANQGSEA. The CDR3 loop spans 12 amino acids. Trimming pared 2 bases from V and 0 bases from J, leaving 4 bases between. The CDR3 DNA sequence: TGCAGCGTTGAAAAGTACCAAGAGACCCAGTACTTC. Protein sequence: CSVEKYQETQYF.